The rows below give T cell receptor beta chains drawn from one sample of a study of vaccination effects on CD4 cells after COVID-19. Their specific antigens are unknown. Sequencing was performed with immunoSEQ multiplex PCR; in TCRdb, only in-frame clones are kept and a portion is missing. The repertoire holds roughly 53,000 clones, with 79% as singletons. Material: CD4+ T cells from PBMCs cultured with HCoV-OC43 spike peptides, obtained before COVID-19 vaccination. These receptors all stem from a human donor who received a COVID-19 vaccine. CDR3s include the opening cysteine and the closing phenylalanine or tryptophan. The order of the fields is J gene, D gene, V gene, clone size, CDR3 DNA, CDR3 protein. A D gene is named only where the DNA matches it firmly. Some rows mark clone size as missing; the rest say once, few, many or name a class of expanded clone.

j_call: TRBJ1-3; d_call: TRBD1; v_call: TRBV6-1; clone_size: few; cdr3_nt: TGTGCCAGCAGTGAACCCTGGACAGGGCTCGGAAACACCATATATTTT; cdr3_aa: CASSEPWTGLGNTIYF
j_call: TRBJ2-2; d_call: NA; v_call: TRBV4-3; clone_size: NA; cdr3_nt: TGCGCCAGCAGCCGGAAGGCGGCAGGATCGGGGGATTCCGTCACCGGGGAGCTGTTTTTT; cdr3_aa: CASSRKAAGSGDSVTGELFF
j_call: TRBJ2-2; d_call: NA; v_call: TRBV3-1/TRBV3-2; clone_size: NA; cdr3_nt: TGTGCCAGCAGCCAAGGGGGCAATACCGGGGAGCTGTTTTTT; cdr3_aa: CASSQGGNTGELFF
j_call: TRBJ2-2; d_call: TRBD2; v_call: TRBV7-2; clone_size: NA; cdr3_nt: TGTGCCAGCAGCTCCCGCAGCGGGGGCGGTTGGGGGGAGCTGTTTTTT; cdr3_aa: CASSSRSGGGWGELFF
j_call: TRBJ1-1; d_call: NA; v_call: TRBV6-5; clone_size: NA; cdr3_nt: TGTGCCAGCAGGTATACAGGGAAACCTGAAGCTTTCTTT; cdr3_aa: CASRYTGKPEAFF
j_call: TRBJ1-6; d_call: NA; v_call: TRBV7-2; clone_size: once; cdr3_nt: TGTGCCAGCAGCTCCCCGAATTCACCCCTCCACTTT; cdr3_aa: CASSSPNSPLHF
j_call: TRBJ1-2; d_call: NA; v_call: TRBV19; clone_size: few; cdr3_nt: TGTGCCAGTTTCGGGACGTCAAATGGCTACACCTTC; cdr3_aa: CASFGTSNGYTF
j_call: TRBJ2-5; d_call: NA; v_call: TRBV5-1; clone_size: NA; cdr3_nt: TGCGCCAGCAGCTTCCAACAATACCAAGAGACCCAGTACTTC; cdr3_aa: CASSFQQYQETQYF
j_call: TRBJ2-6; d_call: NA; v_call: TRBV19; clone_size: NA; cdr3_nt: TGTGCCAGTAGGGGACTCTCTGGGGCCAACGTCCTGACTTTC; cdr3_aa: CASRGLSGANVLTF
j_call: TRBJ2-5; d_call: NA; v_call: TRBV10-1; clone_size: NA; cdr3_nt: TGCGCCAGCAGTGAGAGTCCAGCTCAAGAGACCCAGTACTTC; cdr3_aa: CASSESPAQETQYF
j_call: TRBJ1-6; d_call: NA; v_call: TRBV18; clone_size: few; cdr3_nt: TGTGCCAGCTCACCCGGGGGAGAAAATTCACCCCTCCACTTT; cdr3_aa: CASSPGGENSPLHF
j_call: TRBJ1-6; d_call: TRBD1; v_call: TRBV5-1; clone_size: NA; cdr3_nt: TGCGCCAGCAGCCCCACCACAGGGGTAAATTCACCCCTCCACTTT; cdr3_aa: CASSPTTGVNSPLHF
j_call: TRBJ1-2; d_call: NA; v_call: TRBV21-1; clone_size: few; cdr3_nt: TGTGCCAGCAGCGAAGAGCATCCTAACTATGGCTACACCTTC; cdr3_aa: CASSEEHPNYGYTF
j_call: TRBJ2-1; d_call: NA; v_call: TRBV6-5; clone_size: NA; cdr3_nt: TGTGCCAGCAGCCGTCGGACGAATGAGCAGTTCTTC; cdr3_aa: CASSRRTNEQFF
j_call: TRBJ1-1; d_call: NA; v_call: TRBV7-3; clone_size: NA; cdr3_nt: TGTGCCAGCAGTCTACAGGTGAACACTGAAGCTTTCTTT; cdr3_aa: CASSLQVNTEAFF
j_call: TRBJ1-1; d_call: NA; v_call: TRBV7-3; clone_size: NA; cdr3_nt: TGTGCCAGCAGCGTGAATGGGGACTACACTGAAGCTTTCTTT; cdr3_aa: CASSVNGDYTEAFF
j_call: TRBJ2-3; d_call: TRBD1; v_call: TRBV19; clone_size: NA; cdr3_nt: TGTGCCAGTAGGCCCGGGACAGGGAAACGAGATACGCAGTATTTT; cdr3_aa: CASRPGTGKRDTQYF
j_call: TRBJ2-5; d_call: TRBD1; v_call: TRBV19; clone_size: NA; cdr3_nt: TGTGCCAGTAGTCCCTGGGACAGGGAGACCCAGTACTTC; cdr3_aa: CASSPWDRETQYF
j_call: TRBJ2-5; d_call: NA; v_call: TRBV13; clone_size: few; cdr3_nt: TGTGCCAGCAGCTTAAACTCCCCGACACAGTACTTC; cdr3_aa: CASSLNSPTQYF
j_call: TRBJ2-3; d_call: NA; v_call: TRBV18; clone_size: NA; cdr3_nt: TGTGCCAGCTCACCCCCCGCAGGTTCAGATACGCAGTATTTT; cdr3_aa: CASSPPAGSDTQYF
j_call: TRBJ1-1; d_call: NA; v_call: TRBV3-1/TRBV3-2; clone_size: NA; cdr3_nt: TGTGCCAGCAGACTCAAAAACCTACGAACCACTGAAGCTTTCTTT; cdr3_aa: CASRLKNLRTTEAFF
j_call: TRBJ1-2; d_call: NA; v_call: TRBV10-2; clone_size: NA; cdr3_nt: TGCGCCAGCAGTGAGGACAGGTTCAATGGCTACACCTTC; cdr3_aa: CASSEDRFNGYTF
j_call: TRBJ1-1; d_call: NA; v_call: TRBV6-1; clone_size: NA; cdr3_nt: TGTGCCAGCAGTGATTACCTTAACACTGAAGCTTTCTTT; cdr3_aa: CASSDYLNTEAFF
j_call: TRBJ2-2; d_call: TRBD1; v_call: TRBV6-1; clone_size: NA; cdr3_nt: TGTGCCAGCAGTGGGACGGGACAGAAAGCGAACACCGGGGAGCTGTTTTTT; cdr3_aa: CASSGTGQKANTGELFF
j_call: TRBJ1-1; d_call: NA; v_call: TRBV21-1; clone_size: NA; cdr3_nt: TGTGCCAGCAGCCCCGGGGGCATATCGAACACTGAAGCTTTCTTT; cdr3_aa: CASSPGGISNTEAFF
j_call: TRBJ1-5; d_call: TRBD1; v_call: TRBV2; clone_size: NA; cdr3_nt: TGTGCCAGCAGACCGGACAGGAATTACCAGCCCCAGCATTTT; cdr3_aa: CASRPDRNYQPQHF
j_call: TRBJ2-5; d_call: NA; v_call: TRBV13; clone_size: NA; cdr3_nt: TGTGCCAGCAGCTTAAACCACCAAGAGACCCAGTACTTC; cdr3_aa: CASSLNHQETQYF
j_call: TRBJ1-1; d_call: NA; v_call: TRBV4-1; clone_size: NA; cdr3_nt: TGCGCCAGCAGCCAAGAGGGCAGGATGAACACTGAAGCTTTCTTT; cdr3_aa: CASSQEGRMNTEAFF
j_call: TRBJ1-6; d_call: NA; v_call: TRBV19; clone_size: NA; cdr3_nt: TGTGCCAGTAGTATACAGCGAACGTTGAGTCATTCACCCCTCCACTTT; cdr3_aa: CASSIQRTLSHSPLHF
j_call: TRBJ2-5; d_call: TRBD2; v_call: TRBV4-1; clone_size: NA; cdr3_nt: TGCGCCAGCAGCCACCCCGGACTAGCGGGGGGGCCAGGGCGAGAGACCCAGTACTTC; cdr3_aa: CASSHPGLAGGPGRETQYF
j_call: TRBJ1-5; d_call: NA; v_call: TRBV2; clone_size: NA; cdr3_nt: TGTGCCAGCCGAGGGCCGGGCAATCAGCCCCAGCATTTT; cdr3_aa: CASRGPGNQPQHF
j_call: TRBJ2-5; d_call: NA; v_call: TRBV6-1; clone_size: NA; cdr3_nt: TGTGCCAGCAGTGAAGACAGGGTTATAGAGACCCAGTACTTC; cdr3_aa: CASSEDRVIETQYF
j_call: TRBJ2-5; d_call: TRBD1; v_call: TRBV5-4; clone_size: NA; cdr3_nt: TGTGCCAGCAGCCGCTGGGACAGGGGGAGGGAGACCCAGTACTTC; cdr3_aa: CASSRWDRGRETQYF
j_call: TRBJ1-3; d_call: NA; v_call: TRBV6-2/TRBV6-3; clone_size: once; cdr3_nt: TGTGCCAGCAGTTACGGCCACTCCTCTGGAAACACCATATATTTT; cdr3_aa: CASSYGHSSGNTIYF
j_call: TRBJ2-3; d_call: NA; v_call: TRBV3-1/TRBV3-2; clone_size: NA; cdr3_nt: TGTGCCAGCAGCCAGATGGCGGGCACAGATACGCAGTATTTT; cdr3_aa: CASSQMAGTDTQYF
j_call: TRBJ2-2; d_call: TRBD1; v_call: TRBV6-2/TRBV6-3; clone_size: NA; cdr3_nt: TGTGCCAGCAGCTGGACAGGGAGCGCGGGCACCGGGGAGCTGTTTTTT; cdr3_aa: CASSWTGSAGTGELFF
j_call: TRBJ2-3; d_call: NA; v_call: TRBV10-3; clone_size: NA; cdr3_nt: TGTGCCATCACAAGGCAGGGGCAGGGAGATACGCAGTATTTT; cdr3_aa: CAITRQGQGDTQYF
j_call: TRBJ1-4; d_call: TRBD1; v_call: TRBV6-5; clone_size: few; cdr3_nt: TGTGCCAGCAGTAACCAGGGGGCGCTTGCCGAAAAACTGTTTTTT; cdr3_aa: CASSNQGALAEKLFF
j_call: TRBJ2-1; d_call: TRBD2; v_call: TRBV10-2; clone_size: NA; cdr3_nt: TGCGCCAGCAAGGGGGCTAGCGGGGGCGATGAGCAGTTCTTC; cdr3_aa: CASKGASGGDEQFF
j_call: TRBJ1-2; d_call: TRBD1; v_call: TRBV2; clone_size: once; cdr3_nt: TGTGCCAGCAGTAGGACAGGGTTAAAGAACTATGGCTACACCTTC; cdr3_aa: CASSRTGLKNYGYTF
j_call: TRBJ2-3; d_call: NA; v_call: TRBV12-3/TRBV12-4; clone_size: once; cdr3_nt: TGTGCCAGCAGCTCCCGGGTGGCGCAGTATTTT; cdr3_aa: CASSSRVAQYF
j_call: TRBJ2-2; d_call: NA; v_call: TRBV15; clone_size: NA; cdr3_nt: TGTGCCACCTCCTCCCAGGACACAAGTCCCGGGGAGCTGTTTTTT; cdr3_aa: CATSSQDTSPGELFF
j_call: TRBJ2-5; d_call: NA; v_call: TRBV24-1; clone_size: NA; cdr3_nt: TGTGCCACCAGTGAGGCTCGGGTTTCGGAGACCCAGTACTTC; cdr3_aa: CATSEARVSETQYF
j_call: TRBJ2-5; d_call: NA; v_call: TRBV5-4; clone_size: NA; cdr3_nt: TGTGCCAGCAGCTTGGGGCTGCTGGAGACCCAGTACTTC; cdr3_aa: CASSLGLLETQYF
j_call: TRBJ1-2; d_call: TRBD1; v_call: TRBV5-6; clone_size: NA; cdr3_nt: TGTGCCAGCAGCACAACAGGGGATCGAAACTATGGCTACACCTTC; cdr3_aa: CASSTTGDRNYGYTF